These 14 T cell receptor beta chains were all obtained from the same sample, sequenced in a study of shared clonotypes between healthy human individuals. Using immunoSEQ multiplex PCR, the repertoire was profiled, and TCRdb retains in-frame clones only, with some absent. This table holds about 610,000 clones, about 97% found once. The material sequenced was naive CD4+ T cells sorted from blood. Subset denoted: CD45RA+ positively selected. Receptors originate from a woman aged 25 to 39 in good health.

The chain combines TRBV5-1 with TRBJ2-5; 7 bases map to TRBD1. Trimming at V came to 4 bases and at J to 1 base, leaving 7 bases not matched to a gene. The CDR3 loop spans 15 amino acids. Per germline, CDR1 SGHRS and CDR2 YFSETQ. CDR3 sequence: CASSTGQRFQETQYF. The CDR3 region has the DNA TGCGCCAGCAGCACGGGACAGCGATTCCAAGAGACCCAGTACTTC.

The chain links TRBV7-6 to TRBJ2-3, with 14 bases fitting TRBD2. Germline V CDR1 and CDR2: SGHVS, FNYEAQ. This CDR3 comprises 17 residues. Trimming took 4 bases from V and 11 from J; bases not matched to a gene: 14. Here the CDR3 DNA reads TGTGCCAGCAGCTCCGTGACTAGCGGGAGGGGGCTAGCTAGGCAGTATTTT. Protein sequence: CASSSVTSGRGLARQYF.

There are a few counts of this clone. The same CDR3 also results from other DNA sequences found in this sample. The V call is TRBV29-1, the J call TRBJ2-6; D is uncertain. The CDR3 has 11 residues. V lost 6 bases to trimming and J lost 0 bases, with 0 bases between them. In germline, CDR1 is SQVTM, CDR2 ANQGSEA. The CDR3 DNA follows: TGCAGCGTCTCTGGGGCCAACGTCCTGACTTTC. This encodes CSVSGANVLTF.

V usage is TRBV7-2 and J usage is TRBJ2-5; D is possibly TRBD2 (6 bases). Looked up from germline, CDR1 is SGHTA and CDR2 is FQGNSA. With 2 bases removed from V and 5 bases from J, the gap between germline ends came to 12 bases. This CDR3 contains 14 residues. In DNA form, the CDR3 reads TGTGCCAGCAGCTTATCCCCTAGCGTGGAGACCCAGTACTTC. Amino acid sequence: CASSLSPSVETQYF.

The genes are TRBV6-5 and TRBJ2-2, with D unclear. Germline values: CDR1 MNHEY, CDR2 SVGAGI. The germline V and J ends were trimmed by 8 bases and 2 bases, with 15 bases remaining between them. CDR3 length: 15 residues. Here the CDR3 reads CASARFATNTGELFF. The CDR3 DNA follows: TGTGCCAGCGCCCGGTTTGCGACAAACACCGGGGAGCTGTTTTTT.

The chain carries TRBV14 and TRBJ2-1; 7 bases agree with TRBD2. The CDR3 is 17 residues long. CDR1 and CDR2 (germline): SGHDN, FVKESK. Germline trimming cut 3 bases from V and 1 base from J; bases unmatched to any gene: 9. CDR3 protein: CASSQKPSGKSYNEQFF. The CDR3 DNA sequence: TGTGCCAGCAGCCAGAAGCCTAGCGGCAAGTCCTACAATGAGCAGTTCTTC.

This chain joins TRBV19 and TRBJ2-5, with TRBD1 as a possible D gene (5 bases). The germline CDR1 and CDR2 sequences are LNHDA and SQIVND (reference sequence). The CDR3 spans 16 residues. The V and J ends lost 3 bases and 3 bases respectively, with 17 bases between them. In DNA, the CDR3 is TGTGCCAGTAGTATTTTGGCGAAGGGGAACAAAGAGACCCAGTACTTC. Translated, it gives CASSILAKGNKETQYF.

The chain carries TRBV28 and TRBJ1-1, with unresolved D. V was pared by 2 bases and J by 3 bases, with 13 bases between. Germline values: CDR1 MDHEN, CDR2 SYDVKM. The CDR3 consists of 15 residues. CDR3 region: CASSLIPGWDTEAFF. The CDR3 DNA sequence: TGTGCCAGCAGTTTAATTCCGGGATGGGACACTGAAGCTTTCTTT.

This sequence joins TRBV11-2 and TRBJ2-1; D is uncertain. This CDR3 is built from 11 residues. Germline values: CDR1 SGHAT, CDR2 FQNNGV. With 5 bases removed from V and 5 bases from J, the gap between germline ends came to 4 bases. CDR3 region: CASSPNNEQFF. In DNA form, the CDR3 reads TGTGCCAGCAGCCCAAACAATGAGCAGTTCTTC.

V is TRBV5-1 and J is TRBJ1-3, with D hard to call. V was pared by 0 bases and J by 2 bases, with 12 bases between. The CDR3 totals 16 residues. Germline V gene sequence: CDR1 SGHRS, CDR2 YFSETQ. For the CDR3, the DNA is TGCGCCAGCAGCTTGGAGGCCAGTTCGGCTGGAAACACCATATATTTT. This gives the protein CASSLEASSAGNTIYF.

The V gene is TRBV6-1, the J gene TRBJ2-7; TRBD1 matches 10 bases. This CDR3 has 14 residues. V lost 4 bases and J lost 0; bases outside the gene matches: 0. CDR1 and CDR2 (germline): MNHNS, SASEGT. CDR3 nucleotide sequence: TGTGCCAGCAGTGGGACAGGGGGCTCCTACGAGCAGTACTTC. Translated, it gives CASSGTGGSYEQYF.

This chain links TRBV5-4 with TRBJ1-2; maybe TRBD1 (5 bases). The CDR3 has 18 amino acids. Trimming shortened V by 0 bases and J by 2 bases, and 20 bases separated the two germline ends. Germline CDR1 reads SGHNT; CDR2 reads YYREEE (reference sequence). The CDR3 region has the DNA TGTGCCAGCAGCTTGGGCCAGGGAGGGAGCAGAGGGAACTATGGCTACACCTTC. As protein: CASSLGQGGSRGNYGYTF. The variable domain in full, with the rest retrieved from reference TRBV5-4 and TRBJ1-2, is ETGVTQSPTHLIKTRGQQVTLRCSSQSGHNTVSWYQQALGQGPQFIFQYYREEENGRGNFPPRFSGLQFPNYSSELNVNALELDDSALYLCASSLGQGGSRGNYGYTFGSGTRLTVV.

On this clone itself: The same CDR3 is also encoded by other DNA sequences in this sample. Written as DNA, the CDR3 is TGCGCCAGCAGCTTGGACAGGGGGCCAGATACGCAGTATTTT. The encoded protein is CASSLDRGPDTQYF. This chain links TRBV5-1 with TRBJ2-3, with 9 bases aligning to TRBD1. J lost 4 bases, V lost 0 bases, and 0 bases had no gene match. CDR1 and CDR2 (germline): SGHRS, YFSETQ. The CDR3 consists of 14 residues.

This clone appeared once. The chain joins TRBV25-1 to TRBJ2-7; D is ambiguous. The CDR3 is 14 amino acids. Deletions cut 4 bases from V and 6 bases from J, with 16 bases between. Germline CDR1 is MGHDK and CDR2 is SYGVNS. In DNA form, the CDR3 reads TGTGCCAGCAGTGCATTCAATAGGGTTCGCGAGCAGTACTTC. Protein product: CASSAFNRVREQYF.